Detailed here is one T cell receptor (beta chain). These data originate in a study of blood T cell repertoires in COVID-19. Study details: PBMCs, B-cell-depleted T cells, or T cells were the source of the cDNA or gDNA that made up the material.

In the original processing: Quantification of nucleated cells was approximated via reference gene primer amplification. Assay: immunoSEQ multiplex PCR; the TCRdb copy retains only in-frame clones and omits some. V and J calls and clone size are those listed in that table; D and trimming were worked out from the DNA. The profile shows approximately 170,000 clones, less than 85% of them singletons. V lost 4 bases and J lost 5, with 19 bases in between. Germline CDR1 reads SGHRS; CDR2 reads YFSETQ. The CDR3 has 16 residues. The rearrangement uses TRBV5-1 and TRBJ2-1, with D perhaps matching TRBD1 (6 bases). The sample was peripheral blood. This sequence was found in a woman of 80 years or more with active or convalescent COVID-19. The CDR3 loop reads CASSLWGRENHNEQFF. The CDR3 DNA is TGCGCCAGCAGCCTTTGGGGGCGAGAGAATCACAATGAGCAGTTCTTC.